This is a list of T cell receptor beta chains from one sample in a study of CD8+ T cells in alopecia areata. Sequencing used immunoSEQ multiplex PCR; TCRdb keeps in-frame clones, though not all of them. The data contain 160,000 or so clones, about 67% of them singletons. The material sequenced was CD8+ T cells sorted from blood, taken at week 0. These receptor sequences come from a human donor with alopecia areata. Each CDR3 is given with its conserved first and last residue. The order of the fields is J gene, D gene, clone size, V gene, CDR3 protein, CDR3 DNA. The D gene is left open where the match is weak. Only part of the rows carry a size: once, few, many, or a class if the clone is expanded.

TRBJ1-6,.,.,TRBV12-5,CASGGGSFNSPLHF,TGTGCTAGTGGTGGGGGGTCCTTCAATTCACCCCTCCACTTT
TRBJ1-2,.,.,TRBV10-3,CAISEEVNYGYTF,TGTGCCATCAGTGAGGAAGTAAACTATGGCTACACCTTC
TRBJ1-5,.,once,TRBV5-6,CASSFYREVQPQHF,TGTGCCAGCAGCTTTTACAGGGAAGTCCAGCCCCAGCATTTT
TRBJ2-2,.,few,TRBV7-6,CASSLTLGGELFF,TGTGCCAGCAGCTTAACCCTGGGCGGGGAGCTGTTTTTT
TRBJ1-2,.,.,TRBV13,CASSLGKSVNYGYTF,TGTGCCAGCAGCTTAGGCAAGAGCGTTAACTATGGCTACACCTTC
TRBJ2-7,.,.,TRBV6-5,CASSPEQGADEQYF,TGTGCCAGCAGTCCGGAGCAGGGTGCGGACGAGCAGTACTTC
TRBJ1-6,.,few,TRBV5-6,CASQAWGYSPLHF,TGTGCCAGCCAAGCTTGGGGCTATTCACCCCTCCACTTT
TRBJ1-2,.,.,TRBV4-1,CASSREDSVYGYTF,TGCGCCAGCAGCCGGGAGGACAGCGTATATGGCTACACCTTC
TRBJ2-1,TRBD1,few,TRBV9,CASSRGTGLDEQFF,TGTGCCAGCAGCCGAGGGACAGGGCTGGATGAGCAGTTCTTC
TRBJ1-4,.,.,TRBV30,CAAERGSNEKLFF,TGTGCCGCCGAACGGGGATCGAATGAAAAACTGTTTTTT